This T cell receptor (beta chain) comes out of a study of control samples from healthy donors and cancer patients. Trimming stripped 3 bases from V and 1 base from J, with 9 bases between. Germline V lookup: CDR1 LNHDA, CDR2 SQIVND (reference sequence). The CDR3 sequence is 14 residues long. Assay: immunoSEQ multiplex PCR; the TCRdb copy retains only in-frame clones and omits some. The sample carries roughly 86,000 clones, over 75% recorded once. The rearrangement uses TRBV19 and TRBJ2-5, with a tentative D call TRBD1 (6 bases). The sequencing input was blood. The sequence derives from a woman between 18 and 30 years old in good health. The CDR3, as DNA: TGTGCCAGTAGTATGACAGGACTCCAAGAGACCCAGTACTTC. Translating gives CASSMTGLQETQYF. Filled out from reference TRBV19 and TRBJ2-5, the complete variable domain reads DGGITQSPKYLFRKEGQNVTLSCEQNLNHDAMYWYRQDPGQGLRLIYYSQIVNDFQKGDIAEGYSVSREKKESFPLTVTSAQKNPTAFYLCASSMTGLQETQYFGPGTRLLVL.